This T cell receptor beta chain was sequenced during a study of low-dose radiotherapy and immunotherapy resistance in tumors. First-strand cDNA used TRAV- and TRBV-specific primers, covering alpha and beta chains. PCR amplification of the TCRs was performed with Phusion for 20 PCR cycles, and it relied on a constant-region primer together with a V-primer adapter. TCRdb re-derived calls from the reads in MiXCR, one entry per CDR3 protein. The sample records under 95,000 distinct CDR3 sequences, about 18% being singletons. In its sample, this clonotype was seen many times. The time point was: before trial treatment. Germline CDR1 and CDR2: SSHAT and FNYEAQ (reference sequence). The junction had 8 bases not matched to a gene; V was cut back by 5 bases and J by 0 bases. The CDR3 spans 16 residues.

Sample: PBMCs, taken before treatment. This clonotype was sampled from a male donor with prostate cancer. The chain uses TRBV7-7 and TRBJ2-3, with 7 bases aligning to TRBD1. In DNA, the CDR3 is TGTGCCAGCAGCCCCCGGACAGGACGTAGCACAGATACGCAGTATTTT. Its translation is CASSPRTGRSTDTQYF.